What follows is one T cell receptor beta chain and its context. Its antigen target is currently unknown. No quality values exist for individual bases; no much larger clone is one base distant. CDR1 SGHTA and CDR2 FQGTGA were looked up in the germline V gene. V and J are truncated by 8 bases and 0 bases respectively, leaving an intervening sequence of 10 bases. The CDR3 holds 13 amino acids from the cysteine to the phenylalanine. Here the CDR3 DNA is all that survives: 39 bases in frame from base 1. TCRbeta CDR3 regions were amplified from genomic DNA by means of the immunoSEQ Assay, a bias-controlled multiplex PCR. For the original study's pipeline: The number of nucleated cells in each sample was estimated from the amplification of reference gene primers within the assay. To quantify the absolute abundance of each unique TCRbeta CDR3 rearrangement, sequence reads were collapsed and filtered. For each sample, productive Simpson clonality was calculated as the square root of Simpson's diversity index over productive rearrangements. The table comes from immuneACCESS by way of TCRdb, which keeps in-frame sequences with V and J called. Part of the clones is missing from these tables; in studies checked, under half for an unresolved V gene and the rest for unknown reasons. V and J calls and clone size come straight from that table; D and trimming were deduced from the DNA. Present in this sample are 95,000 to 150,000 clones, around 86% of which were seen just once. The top ten constitute less than 30% of the sample.

The data stem from a study of blood T cell repertoires in COVID-19 (dated by TCRdb to 2020 to 2022). Notes on the research overall: Collaborator samples came from the United States, Italy and Spain and covered acute and convalescent phases of COVID-19. The prospective study material was composed of cDNA or gDNA derived from T cells, B-cell-depleted T cells, or PBMCs. The dataset comprised deeply sampled blood TCRbeta repertoires from subjects exposed to, actively infected with, or recovered from COVID-19. The repertoires were released in a freely available public database intended as a resource for research on the immune response to SARS-CoV-2. Samples were obtained from the ongoing ImmuneRACE study (first 160 participants) and from about 1,300 subjects provided by 6 global collaborators. Nearly every sample came with metadata listing a de-identified subject ID, COVID-19 status, age in years and sex. HLA class I and class II types, where available, came from metadata supplied by the sample provider rather than from assay-based typing. Results and caveats for the whole study, not just this receptor: The amount of clinical and demographic metadata varied by source and participant and was provided uncurated.

The collaborating institutions used their own protocols to collect whole blood in K2EDTA tubes. For TCRbeta analysis, collaborators shipped samples as frozen whole blood, isolated PBMCs, or DNA extracted from either of those sample types. The rearrangement joined TRBV7-3 to TRBJ1-1; 6 matching bases give a weak D call of TRBD1. The sequence derives from a woman in her 70s with acute or convalescent COVID-19. Sequenced material: peripheral blood. The CDR3 here reads CASSRGMNTEAFF. The DNA sequence reads TGTGCCAGCTCCAGGGGCATGAACACTGAAGCTTTCTTT.